A single sample gave rise to the 29 T cell receptor beta chains below, sequenced in a study of CD8 T cells in Susac syndrome. Reverse transcription of roughly 0.5 to 1 ug RNA was performed with random hexamers. TCRdb independently ran MiXCR on the immunoSEQ multiplex PCR reads; one entry per CDR3 protein. The sample has about 120,000 distinct CDR3 sequences, roughly 94% seen once. The sample taken for sequencing was CD4+ T cells from PBMCs. The receptors here all came from a human donor in good health.

This clonotype was detected only once. The CDR3 DNA follows: TGTGCCAGCAGTCCGGACAGCGAGCATCAGCCCCAGCATTTT. Translated: CASSPDSEHQPQHF. The rearrangement links TRBV28 to TRBJ1-5; a possible D gene is TRBD1 (6 bases). The ends were cut back, 5 bases at V and 5 bases at J, with 13 bases in the middle. Germline-derived CDR1 and CDR2 are MDHEN and SYDVKM. The CDR3 runs to 14 residues.

V and J are TRBV20-1 and TRBJ2-3; TRBD2 is a possible D gene (6 bases). Trimming left V 0 bases short and J 1 base short, with 20 bases between. From germline, CDR1 is DFQATT and CDR2 SNEGSKA (reference sequence). The CDR3 is made up of 18 amino acids. CDR3 DNA sequence: TGCAGTGCTAGAGATTGGAAAGGGGACTTCGTGCGCACAGATACGCAGTATTTT. It encodes CSARDWKGDFVRTDTQYF.

This chain connects TRBV6-6 to TRBJ1-5; D uncertain. Germline V gene sequence: CDR1 MNHNY, CDR2 SVGAGI (reference sequence). With 10 bases removed from V and 2 bases from J, the gap between germline ends came to 12 bases. This CDR3 comprises 13 residues. CDR3 amino acids: CATRGLGNQPQHF. DNA of the CDR3: TGTGCCACCCGAGGGCTCGGCAATCAGCCCCAGCATTTT.

V usage is TRBV7-3 and J usage is TRBJ2-3; TRBD2 matches 8 bases. Germline lookup yields CDR1 SGHTA and CDR2 FQGTGA. V gave up 5 bases and J gave up 3 bases; unmatched junction bases: 7. CDR3 size: 15 residues. CDR3 in DNA: TGTGCCAGCAGCACCGGGACTAGGACAACAGATACGCAGTATTTT. It yields the protein CASSTGTRTTDTQYF.

The chain carries TRBV3-1 and TRBJ2-2; D uncertain. Germline CDR1 and CDR2: LGHDT and YNNKEL (reference sequence). CDR3 length: 12 residues. V lost 5 bases and J lost 6, with 7 bases in between. The DNA for the CDR3 is TGTGCCAGCAGCTTGCGGCCCGGGGAGCTGTTTTTT. It is translated as CASSLRPGELFF. The whole variable domain, filled in from reference TRBV3-1 and TRBJ2-2, reads DTAVSQTPKYLVTQMGNDKSIKCEQNLGHDTMYWYKQDSKKFLKIMFSYNNKELIINETVPNRFSPKSPDKAHLNLHINSLELGDSAVYFCASSLRPGELFFGEGSRLTVL.

The chain recombines TRBV12-3 or TRBV12-4 with TRBJ2-7; D possibly corresponds to TRBD2 (6 bases). Trimming took 5 bases from V and 6 from J, leaving 8 bases between them. The length of the CDR3 is 11 residues. The CDR3 sequence is CASSRESEQYF. CDR3 sequence (DNA): TGTGCCAGCAGTCGGGAGTCCGAGCAGTACTTC.

The chain employs TRBV20-1 and TRBJ2-3; a possible D gene is TRBD2 (6 bases). The CDR3 has 15 amino acids. CDR1 and CDR2 from the germline V gene are DFQATT and SNEGSKA (reference sequence). Trimming took off 2 bases at V and 2 bases at J, with 14 bases between the two ends. The CDR3 coding sequence is TGCAGTGCTAGACGGGGAGGCGGACTCACAGATACGCAGTATTTT. It yields the protein CSARRGGGLTDTQYF.

This clonotype showed up just once. This chain connects TRBV3-1 to TRBJ2-1; 10 bases agree with TRBD2. Germline loops: CDR1 LGHDT, CDR2 YNNKEL (reference sequence). V lost 1 base, J lost 5 bases, and 11 bases stayed unmatched. The length of the CDR3 is 18 residues. CDR3 amino acids: CASSQVPRAGGRNNEQFF. In DNA, the CDR3 is TGTGCCAGCAGCCAAGTACCCAGAGCGGGAGGGCGGAACAATGAGCAGTTCTTC.

V gene TRBV2 combines with J gene TRBJ2-7, with 7 bases identical to TRBD1. Germline V gene lookup returns CDR1 SNHLY and CDR2 FYNNEI. With V trimmed by 8 bases and J by 3 bases, 4 bases remained unmatched. The CDR3 has 12 residues. The CDR3 DNA reads TGTGCCAGCCAGACAGGGAACTACGAGCAGTACTTC. Protein: CASQTGNYEQYF.

This clonotype was detected only once. The CDR3 loop reads CASSLFGGSEAFF. The CDR3 DNA is TGTGCCAGCAGTTTATTTGGTGGCTCTGAAGCTTTCTTT. The chain recombines TRBV12-3 or TRBV12-4 with TRBJ1-1; D call uncertain. There are 13 residues in the CDR3. V was shortened by 2 bases and J by 6 bases, with 10 bases between the two germline ends.

CDR3 in amino acids: CSASRQGVGETQYF. The CDR3 DNA follows: TGCAGTGCTAGCCGGCAGGGGGTCGGGGAGACCCAGTACTTC. The chain carries TRBV20-1 and TRBJ2-5; 7 nucleotides match TRBD1. Unmatched junction bases numbered 9, after V lost 3 bases and J lost 5 bases. This CDR3 contains 14 residues. Per the germline V gene, CDR1 is DFQATT and CDR2 is SNEGSKA (reference sequence).

The chain carries TRBV30 and TRBJ2-3, with 11 bases lining up with TRBD2. The germline CDR1 and CDR2 sequences are GTSNPN and SVGIG (reference sequence). The CDR3 runs 15 residues. V gave up 1 base and J gave up 4 bases; unmatched junction bases: 4. CDR3 loop: CAWSARSGRADTQYF. CDR3 sequence (DNA): TGTGCCTGGAGTGCTCGTAGCGGGAGGGCAGATACGCAGTATTTT.

This clonotype was seen only once. The chain employs TRBV9 and TRBJ2-6; D remains unclear. CDR3 length: 15 residues. Trimming pared 4 bases from V and 0 bases from J, leaving 8 bases between. From germline, CDR1 is SGDLS and CDR2 YYNGEE. The CDR3 protein is CASSLRYSGANVLTF. Here the CDR3 DNA reads TGTGCCAGCAGCCTCCGTTACTCTGGGGCCAACGTCCTGACTTTC.

The chain recombines TRBV5-1 with TRBJ1-2, with 12 nucleotides matching TRBD1. The CDR3 is 14 amino acids. Trimming took 4 bases from V and 9 from J; bases not matched to a gene: 7. Looked up from germline, CDR1 is SGHRS and CDR2 is YFSETQ. The CDR3 sequence is CASSAGTGGVSYTF. The CDR3 bases are TGCGCCAGCAGCGCCGGGACAGGGGGCGTTAGCTACACCTTC.

This chain links TRBV6-2 or TRBV6-3 with TRBJ1-1, with no clear D. CDR3 length: 14 amino acids. Per the germline V gene, CDR1 is MNHEY and CDR2 is SVGEGT. V gave up 6 bases and J gave up 1 base, with 12 bases separating them. This CDR3 reads CASSPRSANTEAFF. In nucleotides, the CDR3 is TGTGCCAGCAGCCCCAGGAGCGCGAACACTGAAGCTTTCTTT.

In this sample, this clonotype turned up once. The V gene is TRBV19, the J gene TRBJ2-1; TRBD2 aligns across 11 bases. V lost 9 bases and J lost 5; bases outside the gene matches: 6. The CDR3 runs 14 residues. Germline V lookup: CDR1 LNHDA, CDR2 SQIVND (reference sequence). In DNA form, the CDR3 reads TGTGCCAGCCAGATTAGCGGGAGGGACAATGAGCAGTTCTTC. It codes for CASQISGRDNEQFF.

Remarks on this clonotype: At one end the junction does not follow the germline gene, possibly because of a read error. The chain is built from TRBV29-1 and TRBJ1-1; D unresolved. CDR1 is SQVTM, CDR2 ANQGSEA, per germline. The length of the CDR3 is 12 residues. CDR3 residues: CSVKDQEAEAFF. DNA of the CDR3: TGCAGCGTGAAGGATCAGGAGGCTGAAGCCTTTTTT.

V usage is TRBV5-6 and J usage is TRBJ2-7; D is tentatively TRBD1 or TRBD2 (6 bases each). The germline V gene encodes CDR1 SGHDT and CDR2 YYEEEE. V was clipped by 2 bases and J by 2 bases, with 11 bases between them. This CDR3 has 14 amino acids. CDR3 coding DNA: TGTGCCAGCAGCTTAGGGGGGACCCCCTACGAGCAGTACTTC. Encoded protein: CASSLGGTPYEQYF.

This clonotype occurred once. The gene calls are TRBV20-1 and TRBJ2-4; 9 bases align to TRBD2. The CDR3 is 18 amino acids. The V gene end was trimmed by 6 bases and the J gene end by 0 bases; junction bases not matched to a gene: 15. The V gene's germline CDR1 is DFQATT and CDR2 SNEGSKA (reference sequence). The CDR3 protein is CSAPGKGLAHLAKNIQYF. CDR3 coding DNA: TGCAGTGCCCCCGGGAAGGGACTAGCACATCTAGCCAAAAACATTCAGTACTTC.

The V gene is TRBV5-4, the J gene TRBJ2-2; D remains unclear. Trimming pared 4 bases from V and 0 bases from J, leaving 7 bases between. The CDR3 extends over 14 amino acids. Germline V gives CDR1 SGHNT, CDR2 YYREEE (reference sequence). The CDR3 DNA reads TGTGCCAGCAGCGCACAGACGAACACCGGGGAGCTGTTTTTT. Translating it yields CASSAQTNTGELFF.

The J gene is TRBJ1-2, the V gene TRBV14; unclear D gene. The germline V gene encodes CDR1 SGHDN and CDR2 FVKESK. V was shortened by 0 bases and J by 2 bases, with 10 bases between the two germline ends. This CDR3 is 15 amino acids long. The CDR3 DNA reads as TGTGCCAGCAGCCAAGAGGCGGCGCGCAACTATGGCTACACCTTC. Residues: CASSQEAARNYGYTF.

The rearrangement joins TRBV3-1 to TRBJ2-7, with D unclear. The CDR3 extends over 15 amino acids. V lost 1 base to trimming and J lost 2 bases, with 12 bases between them. The V gene's germline CDR1 is LGHDT and CDR2 YNNKEL (reference sequence). CDR3 amino acids: CASSQVMGLTYEQYF. The CDR3 DNA reads as TGTGCCAGCAGCCAAGTTATGGGCTTGACCTACGAGCAGTACTTC.

V usage is TRBV12-3 or TRBV12-4 and J usage is TRBJ2-3; D may match TRBD1 or TRBD2 (5 bases each). V was pared by 8 bases and J by 1 base, with 19 bases between. The CDR3 contains 16 residues. CDR3 nucleotides: TGTGCCAGCCGACCCACTGGGGGAGCGGGCACAGATACGCAGTATTTT. This codes for CASRPTGGAGTDTQYF.

This chain connects TRBV6-5 to TRBJ2-3, with D perhaps being TRBD1 or TRBD2 (5 bases each). CDR1 and CDR2 (germline): MNHEY, SVGAGI. The length of the CDR3 is 14 residues. V was clipped by 5 bases and J by 4 bases, with 13 bases between them. The CDR3 loop reads CASSPVGVADTQYF. The CDR3 DNA reads as TGTGCCAGCAGTCCCGTGGGGGTCGCAGATACGCAGTATTTT.

The genes are TRBV7-8 and TRBJ2-7; 11 nucleotides line up with TRBD1. With V trimmed by 4 bases and J by 3 bases, 11 bases remained unmatched. The CDR3 extends over 17 amino acids. Germline-derived CDR1 and CDR2 are SGHVS and FQNEAQ. CDR3 DNA sequence: TGTGCCAGCAGCTCTGACTCCGGGACAGGGGGTGGCTACGAGCAGTACTTC. This translates into CASSSDSGTGGGYEQYF.

The genes are TRBV10-3 and TRBJ2-5, with D perhaps TRBD2 (6 bases). Trimming shortened V by 4 bases and J by 2 bases, and 11 bases separated the two germline ends. Germline V gene data show CDR1 as ENHRY and CDR2 as SYGVKD. The CDR3 is 14 residues long. This CDR3 reads CAISGRGPQETQYF. The DNA for the CDR3 is TGTGCCATCAGTGGGAGGGGCCCACAAGAGACCCAGTACTTC.

This chain uses TRBV9 with TRBJ2-7; D uncertain. This CDR3 has 11 amino acids. Trimming stripped 0 bases from V and 5 bases from J, with 3 bases between. Germline values: CDR1 SGDLS, CDR2 YYNGEE. CDR3 residues: CASSVDDEQYF. CDR3 DNA sequence: TGTGCCAGCAGCGTAGACGACGAGCAGTACTTC.

The chain recombines TRBV3-1 with TRBJ2-5; D not certain. Germline assignment: CDR1 LGHDT and CDR2 YNNKEL (reference sequence). CDR3 length equals 15 residues. V was shortened by 6 bases and J by 4 bases, with 18 bases between the two germline ends. The CDR3 region is CASSRIDGLAETQYF. The CDR3 DNA sequence: TGTGCCAGCAGTCGTATAGACGGGTTAGCAGAGACCCAGTACTTC.

The gene calls are TRBV12-3 or TRBV12-4 and TRBJ2-5, with TRBD2 matching over 7 bases. The ends lost 2 bases at V and 3 bases at J; junction bases unmatched: 0. The CDR3 consists of 13 residues. The CDR3 region is CASSLSGEETQYF. Here the CDR3 DNA reads TGTGCCAGCAGTTTAAGCGGGGAAGAGACCCAGTACTTC.